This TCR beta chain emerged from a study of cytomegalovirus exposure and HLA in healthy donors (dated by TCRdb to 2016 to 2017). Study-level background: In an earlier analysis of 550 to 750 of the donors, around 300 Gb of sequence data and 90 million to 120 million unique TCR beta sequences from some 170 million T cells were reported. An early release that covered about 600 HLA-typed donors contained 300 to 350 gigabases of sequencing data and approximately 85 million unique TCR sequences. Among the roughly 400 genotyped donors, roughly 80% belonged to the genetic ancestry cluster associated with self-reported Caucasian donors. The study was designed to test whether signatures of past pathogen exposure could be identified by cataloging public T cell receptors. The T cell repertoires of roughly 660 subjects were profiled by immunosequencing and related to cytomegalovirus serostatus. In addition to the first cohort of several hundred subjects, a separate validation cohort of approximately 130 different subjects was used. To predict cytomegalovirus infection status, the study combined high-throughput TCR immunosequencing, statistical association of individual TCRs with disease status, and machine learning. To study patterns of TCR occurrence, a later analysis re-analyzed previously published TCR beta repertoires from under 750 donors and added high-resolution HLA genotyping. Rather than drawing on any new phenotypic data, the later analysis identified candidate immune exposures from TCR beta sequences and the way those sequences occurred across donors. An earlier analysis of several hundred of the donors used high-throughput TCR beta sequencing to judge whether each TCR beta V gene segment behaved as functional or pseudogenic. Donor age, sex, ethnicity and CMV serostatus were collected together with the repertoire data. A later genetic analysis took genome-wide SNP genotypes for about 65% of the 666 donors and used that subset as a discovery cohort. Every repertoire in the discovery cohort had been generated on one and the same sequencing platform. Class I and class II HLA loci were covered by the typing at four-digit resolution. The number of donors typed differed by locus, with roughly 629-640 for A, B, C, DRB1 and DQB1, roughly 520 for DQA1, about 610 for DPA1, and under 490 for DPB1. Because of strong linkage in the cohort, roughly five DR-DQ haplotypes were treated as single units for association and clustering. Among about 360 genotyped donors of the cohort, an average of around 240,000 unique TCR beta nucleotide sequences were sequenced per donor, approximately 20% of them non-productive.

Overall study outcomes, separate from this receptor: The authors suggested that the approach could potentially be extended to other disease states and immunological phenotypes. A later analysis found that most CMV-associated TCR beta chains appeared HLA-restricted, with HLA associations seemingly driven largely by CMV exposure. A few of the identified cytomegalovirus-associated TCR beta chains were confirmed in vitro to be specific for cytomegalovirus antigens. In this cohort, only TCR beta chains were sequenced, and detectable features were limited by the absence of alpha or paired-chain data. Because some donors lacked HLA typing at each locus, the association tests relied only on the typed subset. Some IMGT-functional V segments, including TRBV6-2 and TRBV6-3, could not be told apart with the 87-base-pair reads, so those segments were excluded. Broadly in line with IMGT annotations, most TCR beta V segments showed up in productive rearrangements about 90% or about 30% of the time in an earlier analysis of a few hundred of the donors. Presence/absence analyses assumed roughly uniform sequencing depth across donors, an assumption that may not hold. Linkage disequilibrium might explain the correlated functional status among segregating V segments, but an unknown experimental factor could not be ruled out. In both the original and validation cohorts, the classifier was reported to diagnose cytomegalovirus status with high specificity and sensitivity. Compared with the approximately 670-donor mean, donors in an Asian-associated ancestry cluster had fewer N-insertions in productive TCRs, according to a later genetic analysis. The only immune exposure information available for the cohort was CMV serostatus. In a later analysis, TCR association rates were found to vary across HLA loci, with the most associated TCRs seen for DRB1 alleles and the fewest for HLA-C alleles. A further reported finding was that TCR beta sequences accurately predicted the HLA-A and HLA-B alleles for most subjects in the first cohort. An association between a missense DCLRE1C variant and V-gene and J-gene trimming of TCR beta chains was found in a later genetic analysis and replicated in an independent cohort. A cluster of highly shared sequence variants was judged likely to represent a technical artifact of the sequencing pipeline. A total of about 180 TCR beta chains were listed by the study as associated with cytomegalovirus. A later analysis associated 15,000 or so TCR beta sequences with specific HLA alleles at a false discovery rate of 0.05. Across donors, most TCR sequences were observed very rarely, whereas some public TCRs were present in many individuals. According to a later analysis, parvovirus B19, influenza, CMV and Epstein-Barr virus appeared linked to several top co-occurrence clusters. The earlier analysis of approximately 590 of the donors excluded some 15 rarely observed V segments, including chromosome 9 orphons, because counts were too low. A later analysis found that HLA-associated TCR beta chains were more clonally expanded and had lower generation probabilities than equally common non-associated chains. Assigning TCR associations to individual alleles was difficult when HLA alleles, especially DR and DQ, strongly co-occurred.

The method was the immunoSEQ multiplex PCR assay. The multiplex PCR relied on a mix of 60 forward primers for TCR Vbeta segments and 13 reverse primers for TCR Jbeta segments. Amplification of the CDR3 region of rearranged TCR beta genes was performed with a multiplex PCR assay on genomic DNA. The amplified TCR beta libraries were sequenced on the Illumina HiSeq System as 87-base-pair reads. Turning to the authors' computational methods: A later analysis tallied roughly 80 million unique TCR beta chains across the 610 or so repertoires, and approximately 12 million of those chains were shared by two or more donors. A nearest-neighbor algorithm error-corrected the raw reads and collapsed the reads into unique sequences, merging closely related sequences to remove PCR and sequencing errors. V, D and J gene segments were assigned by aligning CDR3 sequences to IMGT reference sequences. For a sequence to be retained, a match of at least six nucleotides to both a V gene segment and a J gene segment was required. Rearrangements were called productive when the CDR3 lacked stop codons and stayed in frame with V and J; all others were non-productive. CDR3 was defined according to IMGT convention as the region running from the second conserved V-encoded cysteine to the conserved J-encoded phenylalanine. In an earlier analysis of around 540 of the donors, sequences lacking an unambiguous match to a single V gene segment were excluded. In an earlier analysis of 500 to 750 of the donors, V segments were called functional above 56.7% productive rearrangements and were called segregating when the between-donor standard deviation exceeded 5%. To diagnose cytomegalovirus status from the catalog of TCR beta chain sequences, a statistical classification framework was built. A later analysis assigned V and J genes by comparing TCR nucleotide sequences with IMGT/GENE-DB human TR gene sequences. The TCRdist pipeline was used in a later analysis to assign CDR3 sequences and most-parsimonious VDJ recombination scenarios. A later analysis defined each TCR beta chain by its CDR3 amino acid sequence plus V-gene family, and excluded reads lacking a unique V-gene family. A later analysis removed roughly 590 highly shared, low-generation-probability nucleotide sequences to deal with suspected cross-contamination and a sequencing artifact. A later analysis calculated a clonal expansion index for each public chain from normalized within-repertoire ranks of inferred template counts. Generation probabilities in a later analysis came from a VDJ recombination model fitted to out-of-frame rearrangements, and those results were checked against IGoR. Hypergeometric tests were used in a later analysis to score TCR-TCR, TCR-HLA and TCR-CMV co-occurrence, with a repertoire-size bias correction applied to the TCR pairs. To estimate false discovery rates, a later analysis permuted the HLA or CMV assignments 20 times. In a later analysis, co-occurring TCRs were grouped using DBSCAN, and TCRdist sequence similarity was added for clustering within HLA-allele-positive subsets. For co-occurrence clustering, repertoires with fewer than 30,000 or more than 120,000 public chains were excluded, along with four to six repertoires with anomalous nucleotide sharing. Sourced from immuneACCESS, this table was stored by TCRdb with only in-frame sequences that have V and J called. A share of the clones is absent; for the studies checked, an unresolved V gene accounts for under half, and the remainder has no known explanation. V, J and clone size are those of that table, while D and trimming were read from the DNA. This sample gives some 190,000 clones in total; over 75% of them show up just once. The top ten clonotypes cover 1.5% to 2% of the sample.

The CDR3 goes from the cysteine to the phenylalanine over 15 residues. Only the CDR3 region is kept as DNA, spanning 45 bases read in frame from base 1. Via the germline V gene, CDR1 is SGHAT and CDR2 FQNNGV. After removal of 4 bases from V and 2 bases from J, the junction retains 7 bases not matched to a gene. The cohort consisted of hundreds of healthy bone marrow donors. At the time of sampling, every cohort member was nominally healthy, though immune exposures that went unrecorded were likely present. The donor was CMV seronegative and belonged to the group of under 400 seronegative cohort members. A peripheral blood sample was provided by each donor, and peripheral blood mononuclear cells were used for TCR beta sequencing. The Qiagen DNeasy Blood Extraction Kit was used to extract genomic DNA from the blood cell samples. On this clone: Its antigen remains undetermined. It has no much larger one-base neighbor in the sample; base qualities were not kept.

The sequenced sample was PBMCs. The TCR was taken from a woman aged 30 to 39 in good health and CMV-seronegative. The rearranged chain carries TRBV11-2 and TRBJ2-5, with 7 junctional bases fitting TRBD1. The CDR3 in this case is CASSSLQGRQETQYF. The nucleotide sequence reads TGTGCCAGCAGCTCATTACAGGGGCGGCAAGAGACCCAGTACTTC.